This T cell receptor (beta chain) was profiled in a study of a mutant IDH1 vaccine in newly diagnosed glioma. Whole-study context: In weeks 1, 3, 5, 7, 11, 15, 19 and 23, patients were vaccinated. Treated individuals were approximately 60% male and around 40% female, averaging about 37 years of age.

Libraries were prepared by immunoSEQ multiplex PCR; TCRdb keeps only in-frame clonotypes and omits some of them. The sample contains roughly 57,000 clones, about nine tenths of which appear only once. Trimming left V 5 bases short and J 1 base short, with 18 bases between. In germline, CDR1 is MDHEN, CDR2 SYDVKM. The CDR3 sequence is 16 residues long. As concerns this clone: What it binds is unknown.

Time point defined: week 11, during vaccination. A single vaccine dose contained 300 ug of mutant IDH1 20-mer peptide, and topical imiquimod was used with it. This TCR came from a man aged 35-49 years with glioma. The starting material was PBMCs, obtained from a glioma patient whose treatment included an IDH1 peptide vaccine. This chain uses TRBV28 with TRBJ2-7; D is undetermined. The CDR3 loop is CASSPTHEARSYEQYF. The CDR3 DNA reads TGTGCCAGCAGTCCCACCCACGAGGCGAGGTCCTACGAGCAGTACTTC.